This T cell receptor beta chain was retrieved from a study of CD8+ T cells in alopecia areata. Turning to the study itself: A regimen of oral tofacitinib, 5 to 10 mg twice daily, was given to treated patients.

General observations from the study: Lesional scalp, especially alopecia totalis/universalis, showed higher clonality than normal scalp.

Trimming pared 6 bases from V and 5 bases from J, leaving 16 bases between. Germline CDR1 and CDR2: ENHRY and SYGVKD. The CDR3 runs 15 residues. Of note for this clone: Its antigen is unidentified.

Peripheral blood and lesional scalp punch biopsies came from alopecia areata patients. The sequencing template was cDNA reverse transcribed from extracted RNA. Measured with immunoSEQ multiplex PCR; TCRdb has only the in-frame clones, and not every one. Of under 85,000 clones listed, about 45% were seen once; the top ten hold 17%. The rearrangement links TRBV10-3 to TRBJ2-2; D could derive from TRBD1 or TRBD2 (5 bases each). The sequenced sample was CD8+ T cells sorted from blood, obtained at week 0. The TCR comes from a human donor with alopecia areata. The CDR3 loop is CAISNRDRGTGELFF. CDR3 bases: TGTGCCATCAGCAACCGGGACCGGGGTACCGGGGAGCTGTTTTTT.